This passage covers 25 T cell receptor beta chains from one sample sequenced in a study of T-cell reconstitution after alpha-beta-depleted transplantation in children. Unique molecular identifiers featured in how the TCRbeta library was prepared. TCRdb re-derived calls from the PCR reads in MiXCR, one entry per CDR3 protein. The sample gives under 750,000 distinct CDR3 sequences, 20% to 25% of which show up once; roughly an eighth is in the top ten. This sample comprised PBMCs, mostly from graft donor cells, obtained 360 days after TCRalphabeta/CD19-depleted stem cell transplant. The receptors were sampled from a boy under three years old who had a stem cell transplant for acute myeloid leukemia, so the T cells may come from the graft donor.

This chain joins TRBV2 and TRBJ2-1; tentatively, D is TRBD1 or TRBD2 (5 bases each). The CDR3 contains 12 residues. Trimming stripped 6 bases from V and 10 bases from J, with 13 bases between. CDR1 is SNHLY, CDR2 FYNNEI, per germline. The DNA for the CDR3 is TGTGCCAGCAGGGGGACGAGGTACGAGCAGTTCTTC. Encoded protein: CASRGTRYEQFF. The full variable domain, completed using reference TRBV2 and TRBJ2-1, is EPEVTQTPSHQVTQMGQEVILRCVPISNHLYFYWYRQILGQKVEFLVSFYNNEISEKSEIFDDQFSVERPDGSNFTLKIRSTKLEDSAMYFCASRGTRYEQFFGPGTRLTVL.

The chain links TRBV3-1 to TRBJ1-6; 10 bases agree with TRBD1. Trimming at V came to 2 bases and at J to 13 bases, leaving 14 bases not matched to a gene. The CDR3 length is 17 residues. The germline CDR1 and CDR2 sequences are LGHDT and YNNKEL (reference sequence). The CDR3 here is CASSQFPTGGAGMPLHF. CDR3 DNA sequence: TGTGCCAGCAGCCAATTCCCGACAGGGGGCGCCGGAATGCCCCTCCACTTT.

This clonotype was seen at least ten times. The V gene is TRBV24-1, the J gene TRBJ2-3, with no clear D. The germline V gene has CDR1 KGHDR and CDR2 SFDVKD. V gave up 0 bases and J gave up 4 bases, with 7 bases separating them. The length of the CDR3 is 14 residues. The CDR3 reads CATSDLQPPDTQYF. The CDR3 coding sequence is TGTGCCACCAGTGATTTGCAGCCCCCAGATACGCAGTATTTT.

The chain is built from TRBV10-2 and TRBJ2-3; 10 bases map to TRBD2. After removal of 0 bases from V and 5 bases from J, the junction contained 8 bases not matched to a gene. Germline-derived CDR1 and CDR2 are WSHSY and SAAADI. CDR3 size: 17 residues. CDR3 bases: TGCGCCAGCAGTGAGTCGACTAGCGGGTACAATGGAGATACGCAGTATTTT. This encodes CASSESTSGYNGDTQYF.

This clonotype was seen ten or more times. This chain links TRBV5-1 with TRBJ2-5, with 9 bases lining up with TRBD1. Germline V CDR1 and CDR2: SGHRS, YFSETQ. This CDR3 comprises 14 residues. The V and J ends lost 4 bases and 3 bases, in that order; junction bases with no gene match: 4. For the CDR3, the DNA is TGCGCCAGCAGCGATCGGACAGGGGAAGAGACCCAGTACTTC. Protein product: CASSDRTGEETQYF.

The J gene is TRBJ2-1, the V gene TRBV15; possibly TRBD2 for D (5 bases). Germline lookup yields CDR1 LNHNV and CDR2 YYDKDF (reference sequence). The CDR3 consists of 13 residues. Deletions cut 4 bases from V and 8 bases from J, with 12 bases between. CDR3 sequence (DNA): TGTGCCACCAGCACACACGGGCGGGATGAGCAGTTCTTC. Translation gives CATSTHGRDEQFF. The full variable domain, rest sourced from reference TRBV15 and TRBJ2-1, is DAMVIQNPRYQVTQFGKPVTLSCSQTLNHNVMYWYQQKSSQAPKLLFHYYDKDFNNEADTPDNFQSRRPNTSFCFLDIRSPGLGDTAMYLCATSTHGRDEQFFGPGTRLTVL.

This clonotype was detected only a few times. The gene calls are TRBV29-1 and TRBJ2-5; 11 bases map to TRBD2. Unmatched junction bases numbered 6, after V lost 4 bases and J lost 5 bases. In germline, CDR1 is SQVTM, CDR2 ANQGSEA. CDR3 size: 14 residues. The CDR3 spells CSVVSGGAIETQYF. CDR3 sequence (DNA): TGCAGCGTTGTTAGCGGGGGGGCAATCGAGACCCAGTACTTC.

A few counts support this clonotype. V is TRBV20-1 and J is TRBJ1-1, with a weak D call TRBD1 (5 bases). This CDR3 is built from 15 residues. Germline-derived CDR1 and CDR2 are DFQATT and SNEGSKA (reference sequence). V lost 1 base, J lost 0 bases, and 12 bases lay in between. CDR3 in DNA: TGCAGTGCTAGAGGGGCAGGGCTAGTGAACACTGAAGCTTTCTTT. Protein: CSARGAGLVNTEAFF.

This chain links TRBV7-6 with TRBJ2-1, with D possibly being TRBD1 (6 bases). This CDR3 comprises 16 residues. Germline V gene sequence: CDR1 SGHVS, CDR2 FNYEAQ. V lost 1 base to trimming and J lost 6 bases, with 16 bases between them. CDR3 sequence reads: CASSLGGATGPNEQFF. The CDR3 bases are TGTGCCAGCAGCTTAGGAGGGGCGACAGGCCCCAATGAGCAGTTCTTC.

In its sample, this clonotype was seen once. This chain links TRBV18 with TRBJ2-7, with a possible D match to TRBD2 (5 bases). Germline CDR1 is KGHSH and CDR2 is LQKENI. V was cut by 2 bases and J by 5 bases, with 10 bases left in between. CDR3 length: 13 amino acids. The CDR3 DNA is TGTGCCAGCTCACCAAGAGGGAGCCACGAGCAGTACTTC. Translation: CASSPRGSHEQYF.

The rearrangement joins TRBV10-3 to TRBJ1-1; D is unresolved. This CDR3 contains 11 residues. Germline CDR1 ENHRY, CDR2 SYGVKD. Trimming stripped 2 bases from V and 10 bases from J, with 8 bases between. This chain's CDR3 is CAISENMGAFF. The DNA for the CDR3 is TGTGCCATCAGTGAGAATATGGGAGCTTTCTTT.

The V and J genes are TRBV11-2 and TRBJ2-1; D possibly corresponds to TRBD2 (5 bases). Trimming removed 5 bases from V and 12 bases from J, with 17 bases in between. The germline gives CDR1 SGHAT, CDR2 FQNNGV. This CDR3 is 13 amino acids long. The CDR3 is CASSLRTGISQFF. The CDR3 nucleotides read TGTGCCAGCAGCCTCCGCACGGGAATCTCGCAGTTCTTC.

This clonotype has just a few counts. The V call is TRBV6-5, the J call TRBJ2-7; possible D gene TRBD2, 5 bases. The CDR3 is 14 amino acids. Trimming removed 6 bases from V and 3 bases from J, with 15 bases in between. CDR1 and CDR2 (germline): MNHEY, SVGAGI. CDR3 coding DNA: TGTGCCAGCAGCCCCCGGGGTGGCCTCTACGAGCAGTACTTC. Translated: CASSPRGGLYEQYF.

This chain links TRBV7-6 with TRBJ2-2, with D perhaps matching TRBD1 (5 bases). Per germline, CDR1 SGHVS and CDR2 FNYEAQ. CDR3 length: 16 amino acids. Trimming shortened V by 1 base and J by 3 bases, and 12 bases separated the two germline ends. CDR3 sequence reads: CASSLGQGPYTGELFF. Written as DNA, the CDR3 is TGTGCCAGCAGCTTAGGGCAGGGCCCGTACACCGGGGAGCTGTTTTTT.

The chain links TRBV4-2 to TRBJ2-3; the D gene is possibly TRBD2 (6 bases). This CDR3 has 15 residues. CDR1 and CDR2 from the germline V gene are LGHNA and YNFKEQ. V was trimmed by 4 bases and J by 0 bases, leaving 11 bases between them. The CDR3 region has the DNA TGTGCCAGCAGCCCAGTAGCGGAGAGCACAGATACGCAGTATTTT. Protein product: CASSPVAESTDTQYF.

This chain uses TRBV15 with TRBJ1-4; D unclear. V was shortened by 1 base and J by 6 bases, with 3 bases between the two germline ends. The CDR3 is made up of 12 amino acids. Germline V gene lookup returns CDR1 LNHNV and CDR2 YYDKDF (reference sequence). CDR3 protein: CATSRGYEKLFF. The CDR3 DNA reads TGTGCCACCAGCAGAGGGTATGAAAAACTGTTTTTT.

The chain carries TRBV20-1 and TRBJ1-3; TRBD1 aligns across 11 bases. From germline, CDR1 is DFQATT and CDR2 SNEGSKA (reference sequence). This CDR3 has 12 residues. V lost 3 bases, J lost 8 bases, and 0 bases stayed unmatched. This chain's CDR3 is CSARGQGDTIYF. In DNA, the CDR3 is TGCAGTGCTAGGGGACAGGGGGACACCATATATTTT.

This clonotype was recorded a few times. This CDR3 is CASSYLPGHSYEQYF. The CDR3 coding sequence is TGTGCCAGCAGTTACTTACCGGGACATTCCTACGAGCAGTACTTC. The chain uses TRBV6-5 and TRBJ2-7; TRBD1 is a possible D gene (6 bases). V shed 1 base and J shed 1 base, with 11 bases lying between them. The V gene's germline CDR1 is MNHEY and CDR2 SVGAGI. The CDR3 contains 15 residues.

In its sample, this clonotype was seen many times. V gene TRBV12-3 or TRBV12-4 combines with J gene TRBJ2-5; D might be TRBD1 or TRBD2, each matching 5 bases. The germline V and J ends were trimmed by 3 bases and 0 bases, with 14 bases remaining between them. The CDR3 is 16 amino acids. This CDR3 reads CASSFRSGGNQETQYF. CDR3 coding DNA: TGTGCCAGCAGTTTCCGCTCTGGGGGAAACCAAGAGACCCAGTACTTC.

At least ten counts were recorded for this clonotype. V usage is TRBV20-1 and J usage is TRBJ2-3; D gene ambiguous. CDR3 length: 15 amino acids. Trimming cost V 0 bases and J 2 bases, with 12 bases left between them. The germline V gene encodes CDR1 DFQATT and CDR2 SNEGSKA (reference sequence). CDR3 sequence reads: CSAREWTRVTDTQYF. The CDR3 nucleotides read TGCAGTGCTAGAGAATGGACCCGGGTCACAGATACGCAGTATTTT.

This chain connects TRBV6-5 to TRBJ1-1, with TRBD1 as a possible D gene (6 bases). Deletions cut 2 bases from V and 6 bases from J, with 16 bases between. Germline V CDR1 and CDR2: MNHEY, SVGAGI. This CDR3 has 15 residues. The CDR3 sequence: CASSYTQGVAPEAFF. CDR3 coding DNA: TGTGCCAGCAGTTACACACAGGGAGTGGCCCCTGAAGCTTTCTTT.

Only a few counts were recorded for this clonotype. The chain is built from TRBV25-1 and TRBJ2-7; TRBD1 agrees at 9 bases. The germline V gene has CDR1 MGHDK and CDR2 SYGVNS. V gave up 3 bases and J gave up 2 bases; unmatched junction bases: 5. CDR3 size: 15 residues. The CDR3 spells CASSDPGTGTYEQYF. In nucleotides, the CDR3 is TGTGCCAGCAGTGATCCCGGGACAGGGACCTACGAGCAGTACTTC.

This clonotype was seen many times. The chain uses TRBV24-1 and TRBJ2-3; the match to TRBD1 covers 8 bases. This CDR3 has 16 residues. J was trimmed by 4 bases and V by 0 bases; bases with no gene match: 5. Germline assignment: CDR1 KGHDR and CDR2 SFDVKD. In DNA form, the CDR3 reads TGTGCCACCAGTGATTTGGACAGGGGTGGTCCAGATACGCAGTATTTT. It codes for CATSDLDRGGPDTQYF.

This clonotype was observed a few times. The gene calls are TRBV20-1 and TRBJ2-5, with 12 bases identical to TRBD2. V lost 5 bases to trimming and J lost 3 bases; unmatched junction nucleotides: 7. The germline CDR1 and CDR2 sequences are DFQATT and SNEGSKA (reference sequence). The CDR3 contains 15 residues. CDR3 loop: CSAPRLAGGKETQYF. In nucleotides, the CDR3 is TGCAGTGCTCCTCGGCTAGCGGGGGGGAAAGAGACCCAGTACTTC.

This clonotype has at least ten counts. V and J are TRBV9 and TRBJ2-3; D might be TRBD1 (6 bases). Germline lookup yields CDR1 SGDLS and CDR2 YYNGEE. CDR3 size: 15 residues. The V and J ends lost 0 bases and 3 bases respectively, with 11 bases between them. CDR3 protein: CASSVGRQGTDTQYF. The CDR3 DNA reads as TGTGCCAGCAGCGTAGGGCGGCAGGGGACAGATACGCAGTATTTT. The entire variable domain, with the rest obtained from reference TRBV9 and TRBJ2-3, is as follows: DSGVTQTPKHLITATGQRVTLRCSPRSGDLSVYWYQQSLDQGLQFLIQYYNGEERAKGNILERFSAQQFPDLHSELNLSSLELGDSALYFCASSVGRQGTDTQYFGPGTRLTVL.